These 8 T cell receptor beta chains came from one sample sequenced in a study of cytomegalovirus exposure and HLA in healthy donors. Researchers ran the PCR with 60 Vbeta and 13 Jbeta primers. Profiling relied on immunoSEQ multiplex PCR, and the TCRdb table lists in-frame clones only, not all of them. The repertoire holds 250,000 to 350,000 clones, under 90% seen once, with about 0.3% in the top ten. Sequencing used PBMCs. These receptors were taken from a girl aged 2 to 9 in good health and CMV-seronegative.

This clone occurred a few times. The chain combines TRBV9 with TRBJ1-1, with D perhaps TRBD1 (5 bases). Trimming removed 0 bases at V and 7 bases at J, with 13 bases between. Germline CDR1 SGDLS, CDR2 YYNGEE. This CDR3 has 14 residues. In DNA, the CDR3 is TGTGCCAGCAGCGTAGCGGGGGAAGATATTGAAGCTTTCTTT. Translation: CASSVAGEDIEAFF.

This chain connects TRBV28 to TRBJ2-1; D uncertain. The CDR3 extends over 13 amino acids. Trimming removed 3 bases from V and 6 bases from J, with 9 bases in between. CDR1 and CDR2 (germline): MDHEN, SYDVKM. The CDR3 here is CASSFRLANEQFF. In DNA form, the CDR3 reads TGTGCCAGCAGTTTCCGACTCGCCAATGAGCAGTTCTTC. The whole variable domain, remainder taken from reference TRBV28 and TRBJ2-1, is DVKVTQSSRYLVKRTGEKVFLECVQDMDHENMFWYRQDPGLGLRLIYFSYDVKMKEKGDIPEGYSVSREKKERFSLILESASTNQTSMYLCASSFRLANEQFFGPGTRLTVL.

This sequence joins TRBV7-6 and TRBJ2-7, with a tentative D call TRBD1 (6 bases). The CDR3 totals 13 residues. Germline assignment: CDR1 SGHVS and CDR2 FNYEAQ. Trimming took 5 bases from V and 2 from J, leaving 10 bases between them. The CDR3 loop reads CASSRTEAYEQYF. As DNA, the CDR3 is TGTGCCAGCAGCCGGACAGAAGCCTACGAGCAGTACTTC.

The rearrangement uses TRBV6-1 and TRBJ2-1; D is possibly TRBD2 (5 bases). Trimming shortened V by 5 bases and J by 6 bases, and 11 bases separated the two germline ends. Germline values: CDR1 MNHNS, CDR2 SASEGT. This CDR3 comprises 13 residues. The CDR3 sequence is CASSLAGGNEQFF. The CDR3 DNA reads TGTGCCAGCAGTCTAGCTGGAGGCAATGAGCAGTTCTTC.

This sequence joins TRBV29-1 and TRBJ2-7; TRBD2 matches 15 bases. CDR1 and CDR2 from the germline V gene are SQVTM and ANQGSEA. This CDR3 is 13 amino acids long. The V and J ends lost 3 bases and 7 bases, in that order; junction bases with no gene match: 1. The CDR3 region is CSVEGLAGGEQYF. The DNA of the CDR3 is TGCAGCGTTGAGGGACTAGCGGGAGGTGAGCAGTACTTC.

The chain joins TRBV7-9 to TRBJ1-2; possibly TRBD1 for D (6 bases). Trimming removed 6 bases at V and 2 bases at J, with 13 bases between. The CDR3 is 14 amino acids. The germline V gene has CDR1 SEHNR and CDR2 FQNEAQ (reference sequence). The CDR3 region has the DNA TGTGCCAGCAGTTACCCGGGGGGCAACTATGGCTACACCTTC. Translation: CASSYPGGNYGYTF. Complete variable domain (other parts from reference TRBV7-9 and TRBJ1-2): DTGVSQNPRHKITKRGQNVTFRCDPISEHNRLYWYRQTLGQGPEFLTYFQNEAQLEKSRLLSDRFSAERPKGSFSTLEIQRTEQGDSAMYLCASSYPGGNYGYTFGSGTRLTVV.

This clone was observed a single time. J is TRBJ2-1 and V is TRBV28, with 9 bases lining up with TRBD1. The CDR3 totals 15 residues. Germline V gives CDR1 MDHEN, CDR2 SYDVKM. The junction had 14 bases not matched to a gene; V was cut back by 10 bases and J by 7 bases. CDR3 region: CATNEGTGISNEQFF. In DNA form, the CDR3 reads TGTGCCACCAACGAGGGGACAGGGATTAGTAATGAGCAGTTCTTC.

CDR3 in amino acids: CASSHQGTQPQHF. Written as DNA, the CDR3 is TGTGCCAGCAGTCATCAGGGGACACAGCCCCAGCATTTT. The chain has TRBV6-6 and TRBJ1-5; possible D gene TRBD1, 6 bases. V gave up 5 bases and J gave up 7 bases, with 12 bases separating them. Germline lookup yields CDR1 MNHNY and CDR2 SVGAGI (reference sequence). This CDR3 comprises 13 residues.